The next 11 T cell receptor beta chains were all read from a single sample in a study of T-cell memory formation after mild COVID-19. TCRdb reprocessed the 5' RACE reads via MiXCR and lists one record per CDR3 protein. The data hold fewer than 450,000 distinct CDR3 sequences, with roughly a quarter observed a single time. Material for sequencing was PBMCs or a T cell subset sorted from them (not recorded which). These TCRs come from an adult woman who had mild COVID-19 (a few samples of this study predate the infection). Cell type and time point are not known.

The chain couples TRBV20-1 to TRBJ2-5; D remains ambiguous. The CDR3 length is 15 residues. Trimming left V 1 base short and J 4 bases short, with 16 bases between. The germline CDR1 and CDR2 sequences are DFQATT and SNEGSKA (reference sequence). CDR3 region: CSARVTRFGRETQYF. CDR3 coding DNA: TGCAGTGCTAGAGTTACTCGCTTCGGGCGAGAGACCCAGTACTTC.

This clonotype was observed a handful of times. The V gene is TRBV12-2, the J gene TRBJ2-5; the D segment call TRBD1 is taken from the table without a DNA check. TRBV12-2 corresponds to a pseudogene. The CDR3 has 14 amino acids. CDR3 sequence: CASRFPTGGETQYF. CDR3 nucleotides: TGTGCAAGTCGCTTCCCGACAGGTGGGGAGACCCAGTACTTC.

This clonotype has more than one count but fewer than ten. This rearrangement joins TRBV20-1 to TRBJ1-3; 7 nucleotides align to TRBD1. In germline, CDR1 is DFQATT, CDR2 SNEGSKA (reference sequence). This CDR3 region has 14 residues. V lost 6 bases, J lost 7 bases, and 12 bases stayed unmatched. For the CDR3, the DNA is TGCAGTGCACGGGGACCGGGACAGTGGAACACCATATATTTT. Translating it yields CSARGPGQWNTIYF.

In this sample, this clonotype turned up a few times. V gene TRBV7-9 combines with J gene TRBJ2-3; 12 bases are a match to TRBD2. The CDR3 length is 17 residues. Germline CDR1 reads SEHNR; CDR2 reads FQNEAQ (reference sequence). The trim removed 6 bases at V and 2 bases at J, leaving 9 bases unmatched. The CDR3: CASRPPLAGGTTDTQYF. DNA for the CDR3: TGTGCCAGCAGGCCGCCTCTAGCGGGGGGGACCACAGATACGCAGTATTTT.

The rearrangement uses TRBV12-3 or TRBV12-4 and TRBJ1-5; the match to TRBD1 covers 8 bases. The V gene end was trimmed by 5 bases and the J gene end by 7 bases; junction bases not matched to a gene: 4. The CDR3 sequence is 13 residues long. CDR3 in amino acids: CASSRTGFQPQHF. DNA for the CDR3: TGTGCCAGCAGTCGGACAGGGTTCCAGCCCCAGCATTTT.

This clonotype occurred a few times. V and J are TRBV9 and TRBJ2-2; D is unresolved. Germline-derived CDR1 and CDR2 are SGDLS and YYNGEE. V lost 0 bases and J 6 bases, leaving 12 bases between the germline ends. The CDR3 length is 15 residues. The CDR3 DNA follows: TGTGCCAGCAGCGTAGACCAGATCGGGCCCGGGGAGCTGTTTTTT. Amino acid sequence: CASSVDQIGPGELFF. The complete variable domain, with remaining parts taken from reference TRBV9 and TRBJ2-2, reads DSGVTQTPKHLITATGQRVTLRCSPRSGDLSVYWYQQSLDQGLQFLIQYYNGEERAKGNILERFSAQQFPDLHSELNLSSLELGDSALYFCASSVDQIGPGELFFGEGSRLTVL.

The chain links TRBV7-2 to TRBJ2-7, with 9 bases fitting TRBD2. The length of the CDR3 is 14 residues. Losses at the gene ends were 5 bases for V and 3 bases for J; bases not matched to a gene: 5. CDR1 and CDR2 (germline): SGHTA, FQGNSA. The CDR3 protein is CASSRLAEGYEQYF. CDR3 bases: TGTGCCAGCAGCCGACTAGCGGAAGGCTACGAGCAGTACTTC. The entire variable domain, with the rest obtained from reference TRBV7-2 and TRBJ2-7, is as follows: GAGVSQSPSNKVTEKGKDVELRCDPISGHTALYWYRQSLGQGLEFLIYFQGNSAPDKSGLPSDRFSAERTGGSVSTLTIQRTQQEDSAVYLCASSRLAEGYEQYFGPGTRLTVT.

This clonotype was found a few times. The chain combines TRBV9 with TRBJ1-3; D may be TRBD1 (5 bases). Trimming cost V 4 bases and J 2 bases, with 19 bases left between them. The CDR3 has 17 residues. Germline lookup yields CDR1 SGDLS and CDR2 YYNGEE. The CDR3 is CASSPRTGQGTGNTIYF. The CDR3, as DNA: TGTGCCAGCAGCCCTCGGACCGGCCAGGGCACTGGAAACACCATATATTTT.

The chain recombines TRBV7-2 with TRBJ2-7, with 11 bases identical to TRBD2. There are 16 residues in the CDR3. Looked up from germline, CDR1 is SGHTA and CDR2 is FQGNSA. V gave up 5 bases and J gave up 0 bases; unmatched junction bases: 6. This CDR3 is CASSRGGLAVSYEQYF. The CDR3 nucleotides are TGTGCCAGCAGCCGAGGGGGACTAGCGGTCTCCTACGAGCAGTACTTC.

The J gene is TRBJ2-1, the V gene TRBV24-1, with 9 positions matching TRBD2. Germline V lookup: CDR1 KGHDR, CDR2 SFDVKD. The CDR3 totals 16 residues. V shed 3 bases, J shed 4 bases, and the junction held 6 bases outside the gene matches. The CDR3 bases are TGTGCCACCAGTGATCGGCGGGAGGGCCCTTACAATGAGCAGTTCTTC. Its translation: CATSDRREGPYNEQFF.

This clonotype was found a few times. The V call is TRBV24-1, the J call TRBJ2-3, with TRBD1 as a possible D gene (6 bases). The CDR3 is made up of 15 amino acids. V was cut by 3 bases and J by 2 bases, with 11 bases left in between. Germline V gene lookup returns CDR1 KGHDR and CDR2 SFDVKD. CDR3 residues: CATSDKGHTTDTQYF. CDR3 DNA sequence: TGTGCCACCAGTGATAAGGGACATACCACAGATACGCAGTATTTT.